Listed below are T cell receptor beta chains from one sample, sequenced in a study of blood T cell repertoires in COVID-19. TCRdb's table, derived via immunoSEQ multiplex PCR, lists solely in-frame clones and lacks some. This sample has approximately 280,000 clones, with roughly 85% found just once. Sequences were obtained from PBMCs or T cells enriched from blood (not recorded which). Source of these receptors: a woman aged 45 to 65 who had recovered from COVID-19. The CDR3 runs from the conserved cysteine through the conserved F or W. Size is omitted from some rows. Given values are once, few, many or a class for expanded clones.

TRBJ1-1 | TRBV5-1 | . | CASSLAGRGEAFF
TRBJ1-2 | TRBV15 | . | CATSIGREIGYTF
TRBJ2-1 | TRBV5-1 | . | CASSETSGRVNEQFF
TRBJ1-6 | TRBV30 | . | CAWSETGSSPLHF
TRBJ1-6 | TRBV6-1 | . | CASREDRGANSPLHF
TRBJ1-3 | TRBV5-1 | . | CASSGSGSGNTIYF
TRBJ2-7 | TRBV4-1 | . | CASSQDPAVGDEQYF
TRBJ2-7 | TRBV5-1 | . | CASSLGIERDLYEQYF
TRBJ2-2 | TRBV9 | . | CASSVEGLDWNTGELFF
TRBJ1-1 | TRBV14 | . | CASSPSVGGTEAFF
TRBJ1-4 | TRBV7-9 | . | CASSTRDRGLTNEKLFF
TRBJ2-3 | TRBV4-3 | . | CASSQDSLAGGPRDTQYF
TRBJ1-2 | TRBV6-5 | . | CASSRKQGGVGGYTF
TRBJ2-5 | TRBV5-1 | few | CASSLNPGGETQYF
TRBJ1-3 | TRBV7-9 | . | CASSFVGSLSSPGNTIYF
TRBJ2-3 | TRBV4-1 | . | CASSYRDTQYF
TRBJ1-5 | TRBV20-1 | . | CSASKGQINQPQHF
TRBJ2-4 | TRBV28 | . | CASSLWTGLAKNIQYF
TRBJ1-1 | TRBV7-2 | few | CASSQVGGMNTEAFF
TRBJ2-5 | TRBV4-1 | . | CASSHNGDSFQETQYF
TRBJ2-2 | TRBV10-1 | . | CASSGRRRAGELFF
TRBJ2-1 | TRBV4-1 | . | CASSPRSSGVSSYNEQFF
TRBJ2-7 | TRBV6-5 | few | CASSPRESYEQYF
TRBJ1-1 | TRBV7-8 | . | CASSFLSGDSEAFF
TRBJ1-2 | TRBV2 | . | CASSGEAGRYYGYTF
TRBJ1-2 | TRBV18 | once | CASSPGQGNGYTF
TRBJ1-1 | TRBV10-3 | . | CAISEGVWDSTEAFF
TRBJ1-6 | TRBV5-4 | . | CASSLGTGGLSLHF
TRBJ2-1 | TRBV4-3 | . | CASSQLTSGYNEQFF
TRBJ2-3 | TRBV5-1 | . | CASSLSGWADTQYF
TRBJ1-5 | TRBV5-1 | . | CASSLVGGGQPQHF
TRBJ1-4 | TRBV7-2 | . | CASSVQGLNEKLFF
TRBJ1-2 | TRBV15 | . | CATSREGRRLDYGYTF
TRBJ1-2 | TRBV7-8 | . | CASSLGTGYYGYTF
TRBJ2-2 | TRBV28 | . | CASIHSRGPNTGELFF
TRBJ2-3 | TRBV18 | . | CASSPGPGGYTQYF
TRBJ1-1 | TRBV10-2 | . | CASSLIDRYTEAFF
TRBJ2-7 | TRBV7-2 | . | CASSSQARDYEQYF
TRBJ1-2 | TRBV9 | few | CASSVPGTGSHGYTF
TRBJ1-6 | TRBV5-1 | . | CASSSTGTNSPLHF
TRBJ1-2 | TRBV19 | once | CASSGGYGYTF
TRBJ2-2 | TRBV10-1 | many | CASSTGDTGELFF
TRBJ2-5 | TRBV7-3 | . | CASSLQQGREETQYF
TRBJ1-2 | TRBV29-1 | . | CSVEDLGYTF
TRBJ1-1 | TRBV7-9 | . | CASSPRRGLGEAFF
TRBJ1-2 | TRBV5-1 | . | CASSLGGTGDGYTF
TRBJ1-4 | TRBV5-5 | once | CASSLRVTAYDNEKLFF